These 12 T cell receptor beta chains were sequenced from one sample in a study of beta chain features in type 1 diabetes. Broader study findings: People with Type 1 diabetes carried modestly yet significantly shorter TCRB CDR3s in all four CD4+ subsets.

Since all of the isolated RNA was reverse transcribed, expressed TCRB transcripts were what got sequenced. Using immunoSEQ multiplex PCR, the repertoire was profiled, and TCRdb retains in-frame clones only, with some absent. The sample has about 15,000 clones; over 55% are singletons. No antigen has been assigned to these receptors. Material: Tregs from blood. These receptors were obtained from a young man with type 1 diabetes.

This chain uses TRBV10-1 with TRBJ2-7; TRBD2 matches 11 bases. The CDR3 contains 17 residues. The ends lost 6 bases at V and 7 bases at J; junction bases unmatched: 17. The germline gives CDR1 WNHNN, CDR2 SYGVQD (reference sequence). The CDR3 coding sequence is TGCGCCAGCAGCCCTGGACTAGCGGGTCCGTTAAGGATAGAGCAGTACTTC. This sequence encodes CASSPGLAGPLRIEQYF.

The chain employs TRBV6-6 and TRBJ2-5, with 8 bases identical to TRBD2. V lost 8 bases to trimming and J lost 2 bases; unmatched junction nucleotides: 7. The CDR3 contains 14 residues. Germline V gives CDR1 MNHNY, CDR2 SVGAGI (reference sequence). CDR3 loop: CASALAGLQETQYF. CDR3 DNA: TGTGCCAGCGCCTTAGCGGGACTACAAGAGACCCAGTACTTC.

The J gene is TRBJ2-1, the V gene TRBV5-1; 8 bases fit TRBD1. The CDR3 consists of 14 residues. Trimming took 3 bases from V and 9 from J; bases not matched to a gene: 8. Germline V gene lookup returns CDR1 SGHRS and CDR2 YFSETQ. CDR3 protein: CASSYGGQGPEQFF. The CDR3 DNA reads as TGCGCCAGCAGCTACGGCGGACAGGGCCCTGAGCAGTTCTTC.

The sample holds a few counts of this clone. This rearrangement joins TRBV5-4 to TRBJ2-1, with D perhaps TRBD2 (5 bases). The CDR3 runs to 13 residues. The V gene's germline CDR1 is SGHNT and CDR2 YYREEE (reference sequence). The V and J ends lost 1 base and 10 bases respectively, with 12 bases between them. In nucleotides, the CDR3 is TGTGCCAGCAGCTTGATGGTTAGGGAGGAGCAGTTCTTC. This sequence encodes CASSLMVREEQFF.

The V gene is TRBV6-6, the J gene TRBJ2-7, with D possibly matching TRBD2 (5 bases). Germline V gives CDR1 MNHNY, CDR2 SVGAGI (reference sequence). The V end lost 5 bases, the J end lost 1 base, and 12 bases lay between the germline ends. The CDR3 sequence is 14 residues long. DNA for the CDR3: TGTGCCAGCAGTGACCCTCGGACTTCCTACGAGCAGTACTTC. Its translation is CASSDPRTSYEQYF.

V and J are TRBV7-9 and TRBJ2-1; 12 bases map to TRBD2. Germline lookup yields CDR1 SEHNR and CDR2 FQNEAQ (reference sequence). After removal of 5 bases from V and 8 bases from J, the junction contained 7 bases not matched to a gene. This CDR3 is built from 15 residues. CDR3 bases: TGTGCCAGCAGCCGAAAGACTAGCGGGAGAGATGAGCAGTTCTTC. Residues: CASSRKTSGRDEQFF.

This sequence joins TRBV4-2 and TRBJ2-7, with TRBD2 matching over 8 bases. V shed 4 bases and J 0 bases; nucleotides not matched to a gene: 8. The CDR3 has 16 amino acids. CDR1 is LGHNA and CDR2 is YNFKEQ in the germline V gene. CDR3 DNA sequence: TGTGCCAGCAGCCCGGGGGGGTCCCAGGCCTCCTACGAGCAGTACTTC. Its protein is CASSPGGSQASYEQYF.

This clone was observed a single time. CDR3 DNA sequence: TGTGCCAGCAGCGCCCTCCGGGACAGGAATTCACCCCTCCACTTT. This gives the protein CASSALRDRNSPLHF. The chain couples TRBV7-9 to TRBJ1-6; 8 nucleotides match TRBD1. Germline lookup yields CDR1 SEHNR and CDR2 FQNEAQ (reference sequence). Losses at the gene ends were 5 bases for V and 7 bases for J; bases not matched to a gene: 7. CDR3 length: 15 residues.

The chain is built from TRBV6-5 and TRBJ2-3; 8 bases map to TRBD2. Trimming took 2 bases from V and 6 from J; bases not matched to a gene: 4. Per germline, CDR1 MNHEY and CDR2 SVGAGI. The CDR3 runs to 14 residues. DNA of the CDR3: TGTGCCAGCAGTTACCGACTAGCGAGGGATACGCAGTATTTT. Protein: CASSYRLARDTQYF.

In this sample, this clone turned up a few times. This chain joins TRBV7-9 and TRBJ2-7; maybe TRBD1 (6 bases). CDR1 is SEHNR and CDR2 is FQNEAQ in the germline V gene (reference sequence). The V gene lost 1 base and the J gene lost 5 bases, with 15 bases spanning the gap. The CDR3 is 15 amino acids. The CDR3 DNA reads TGTGCCAGCAGCTTAGATCTGAGACAGGTCGACGAGCAGTACTTC. Its translation: CASSLDLRQVDEQYF.

This chain links TRBV5-4 with TRBJ2-6; maybe TRBD1 (6 bases). The CDR3 is made up of 18 amino acids. The germline CDR1 and CDR2 sequences are SGHNT and YYREEE (reference sequence). V was pared by 4 bases and J by 0 bases, with 17 bases between. Written as DNA, the CDR3 is TGTGCCAGCAGCCAAACCGGGACAATTAGCTCTGGGGCCAACGTCCTGACTTTC. It codes for CASSQTGTISSGANVLTF.

The sample holds a few counts of this clone. The chain has TRBV10-2 and TRBJ2-1, with 9 bases identical to TRBD2. This CDR3 spans 14 amino acids. V lost 3 bases and J lost 5; bases outside the gene matches: 2. From germline, CDR1 is WSHSY and CDR2 SAAADI. CDR3 residues: CASSEGGGDNEQFF. DNA for the CDR3: TGCGCCAGCAGTGAAGGCGGGGGGGACAATGAGCAGTTCTTC.